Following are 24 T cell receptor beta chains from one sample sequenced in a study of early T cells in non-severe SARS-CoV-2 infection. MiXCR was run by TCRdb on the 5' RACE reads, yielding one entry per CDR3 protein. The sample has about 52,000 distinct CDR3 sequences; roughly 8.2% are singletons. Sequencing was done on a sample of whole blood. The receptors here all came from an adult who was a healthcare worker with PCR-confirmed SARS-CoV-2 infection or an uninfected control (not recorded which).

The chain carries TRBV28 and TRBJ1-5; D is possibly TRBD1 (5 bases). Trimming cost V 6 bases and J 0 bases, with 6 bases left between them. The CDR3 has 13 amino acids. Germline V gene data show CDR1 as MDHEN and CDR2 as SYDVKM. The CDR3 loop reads CASRGDSNQPQHF. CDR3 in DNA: TGTGCCAGCAGGGGGGATAGCAATCAGCCCCAGCATTTT.

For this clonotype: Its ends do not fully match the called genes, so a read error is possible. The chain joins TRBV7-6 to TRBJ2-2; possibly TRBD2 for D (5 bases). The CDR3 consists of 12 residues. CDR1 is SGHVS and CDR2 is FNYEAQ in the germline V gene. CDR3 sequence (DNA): TGTGCCAGCCGAGGGAACGCCGGGGAGCTGTTTTTT. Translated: CASRGNAGELFF.

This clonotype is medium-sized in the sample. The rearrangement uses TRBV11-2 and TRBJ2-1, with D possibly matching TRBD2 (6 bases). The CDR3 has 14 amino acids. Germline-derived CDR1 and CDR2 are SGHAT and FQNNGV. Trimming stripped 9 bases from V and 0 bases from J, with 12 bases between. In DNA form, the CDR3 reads TGTGCCAGTTCGGGGGTTAACTCCTACAATGAGCAGTTCTTC. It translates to CASSGVNSYNEQFF.

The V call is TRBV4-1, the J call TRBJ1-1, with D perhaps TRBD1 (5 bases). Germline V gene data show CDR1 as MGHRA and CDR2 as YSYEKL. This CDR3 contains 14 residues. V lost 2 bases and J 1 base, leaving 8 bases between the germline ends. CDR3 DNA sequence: TGCGCCAGCAGCCAAAAACAGGAGAACACTGAAGCTTTCTTT. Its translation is CASSQKQENTEAFF.

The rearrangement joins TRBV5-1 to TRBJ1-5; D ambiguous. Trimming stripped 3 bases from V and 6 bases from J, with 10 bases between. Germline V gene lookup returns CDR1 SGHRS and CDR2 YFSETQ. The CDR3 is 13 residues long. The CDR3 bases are TGCGCCAGCAGCTGGGAGTCTGGTCAGCCCCAGCATTTT. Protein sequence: CASSWESGQPQHF.

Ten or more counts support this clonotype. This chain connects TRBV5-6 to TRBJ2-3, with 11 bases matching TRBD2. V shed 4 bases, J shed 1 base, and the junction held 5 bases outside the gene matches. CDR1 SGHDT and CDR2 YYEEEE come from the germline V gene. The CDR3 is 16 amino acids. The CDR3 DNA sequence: TGTGCCAGCAGCGACGGGACTAGCGGTGGCACAGATACGCAGTATTTT. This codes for CASSDGTSGGTDTQYF.

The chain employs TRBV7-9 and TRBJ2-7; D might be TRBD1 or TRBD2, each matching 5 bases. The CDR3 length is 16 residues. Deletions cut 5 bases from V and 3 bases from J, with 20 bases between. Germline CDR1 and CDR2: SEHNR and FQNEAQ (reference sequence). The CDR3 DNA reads TGTGCCAGCAGCGGACGGAGCAGGGACCCCTACTACGAGCAGTACTTC. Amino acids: CASSGRSRDPYYEQYF. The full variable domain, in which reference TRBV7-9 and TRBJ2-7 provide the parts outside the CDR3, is DTGVSQNPRHKITKRGQNVTFRCDPISEHNRLYWYRQTLGQGPEFLTYFQNEAQLEKSRLLSDRFSAERPKGSFSTLEIQRTEQGDSAMYLCASSGRSRDPYYEQYFGPGTRLTVT.

DNA of the CDR3: TGTGCCAGTAGTACCGCGGCTTCAGTCCCGAGGACCGGGGAGCTGTTTTTT. Translating it yields CASSTAASVPRTGELFF. The genes are TRBV19 and TRBJ2-2; D unclear. V lost 4 bases and J 5 bases, leaving 20 bases between the germline ends. Germline V gives CDR1 LNHDA, CDR2 SQIVND (reference sequence). The CDR3 is made up of 17 amino acids.

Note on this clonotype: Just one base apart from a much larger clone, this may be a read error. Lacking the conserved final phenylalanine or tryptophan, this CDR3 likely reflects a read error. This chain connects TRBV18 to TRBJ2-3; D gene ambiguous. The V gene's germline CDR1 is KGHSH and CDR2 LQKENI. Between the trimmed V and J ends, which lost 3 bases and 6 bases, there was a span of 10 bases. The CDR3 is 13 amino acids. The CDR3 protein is CASSPQKSDTQYL. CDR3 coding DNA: TGTGCCAGCTCACCCCAGAAGTCGGATACGCAGTATTTG.

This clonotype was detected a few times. Here the CDR3 reads CSASSMDGDTQYF. CDR3 nucleotide sequence: TGCAGTGCTAGTTCCATGGACGGTGATACGCAGTATTTT. V is TRBV20-1 and J is TRBJ2-3; no clear D. Trimming removed 3 bases from V and 6 bases from J, with 13 bases in between. Germline V gene sequence: CDR1 DFQATT, CDR2 SNEGSKA (reference sequence). The CDR3 spans 13 residues.

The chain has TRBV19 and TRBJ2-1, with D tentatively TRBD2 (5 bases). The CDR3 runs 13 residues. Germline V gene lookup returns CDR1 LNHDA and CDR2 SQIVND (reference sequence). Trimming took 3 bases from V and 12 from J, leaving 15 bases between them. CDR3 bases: TGTGCCAGTAGTATCCAAGGGATAAGCGGGCAGTTCTTC. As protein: CASSIQGISGQFF.

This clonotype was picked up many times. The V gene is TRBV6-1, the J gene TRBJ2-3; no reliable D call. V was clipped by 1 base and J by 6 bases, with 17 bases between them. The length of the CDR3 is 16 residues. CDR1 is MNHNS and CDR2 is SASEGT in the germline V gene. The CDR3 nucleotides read TGTGCCAGCAGTGAAGAAGGTGGGGATTCACGGGATACGCAGTATTTT. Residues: CASSEEGGDSRDTQYF.

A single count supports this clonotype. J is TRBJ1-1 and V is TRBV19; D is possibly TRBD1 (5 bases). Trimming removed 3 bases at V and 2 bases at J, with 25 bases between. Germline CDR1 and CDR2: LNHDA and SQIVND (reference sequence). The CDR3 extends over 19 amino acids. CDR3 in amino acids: CASSMGRLRSVAANTEAFF. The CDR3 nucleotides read TGTGCCAGTAGTATGGGGCGTTTGCGGAGCGTAGCCGCTAACACTGAAGCTTTCTTT.

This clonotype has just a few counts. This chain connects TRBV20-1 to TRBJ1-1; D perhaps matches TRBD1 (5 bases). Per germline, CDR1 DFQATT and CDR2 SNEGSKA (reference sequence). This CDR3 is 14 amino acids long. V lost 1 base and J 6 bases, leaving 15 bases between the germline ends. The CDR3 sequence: CSARVGLGGAEAFF. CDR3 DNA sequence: TGCAGTGCTAGAGTAGGGCTGGGAGGGGCTGAAGCTTTCTTT.

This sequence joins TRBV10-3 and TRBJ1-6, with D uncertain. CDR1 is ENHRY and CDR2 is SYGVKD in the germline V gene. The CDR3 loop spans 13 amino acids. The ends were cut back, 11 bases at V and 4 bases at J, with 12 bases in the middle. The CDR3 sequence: CAVQSEYNSPLHF. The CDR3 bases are TGTGCCGTCCAGAGCGAGTATAATTCACCCCTCCACTTT.

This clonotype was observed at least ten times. CDR3 sequence (DNA): TGCAGTGTCCCTGGGACGGCGGGAAACACCATATATTTT. It yields the protein CSVPGTAGNTIYF. The chain combines TRBV20-1 with TRBJ1-3, with TRBD1 as a possible D gene (5 bases). The CDR3 runs 13 residues. V lost 7 bases and J 4 bases, leaving 14 bases between the germline ends. Per germline, CDR1 DFQATT and CDR2 SNEGSKA (reference sequence).

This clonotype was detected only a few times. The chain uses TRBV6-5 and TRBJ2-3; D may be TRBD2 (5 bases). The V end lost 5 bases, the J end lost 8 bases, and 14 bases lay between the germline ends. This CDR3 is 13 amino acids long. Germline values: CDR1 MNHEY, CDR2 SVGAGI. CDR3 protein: CASSQNRRSTQYF. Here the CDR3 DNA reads TGTGCCAGCAGTCAGAATAGGAGGAGTACGCAGTATTTT.

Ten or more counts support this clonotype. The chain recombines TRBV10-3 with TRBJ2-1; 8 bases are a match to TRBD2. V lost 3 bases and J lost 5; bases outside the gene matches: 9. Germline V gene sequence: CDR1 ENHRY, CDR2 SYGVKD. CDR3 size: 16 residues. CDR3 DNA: TGTGCCATCAGTGACACCCGGGGGGGAGTTAACAATGAGCAGTTCTTC. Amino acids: CAISDTRGGVNNEQFF.

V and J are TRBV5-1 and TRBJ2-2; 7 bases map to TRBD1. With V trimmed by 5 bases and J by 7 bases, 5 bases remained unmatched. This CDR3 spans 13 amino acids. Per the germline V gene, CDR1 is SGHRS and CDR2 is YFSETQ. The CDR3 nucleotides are TGCGCCAGCAGATCAGGGACAGACGGGGAGCTGTTTTTT. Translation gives CASRSGTDGELFF.

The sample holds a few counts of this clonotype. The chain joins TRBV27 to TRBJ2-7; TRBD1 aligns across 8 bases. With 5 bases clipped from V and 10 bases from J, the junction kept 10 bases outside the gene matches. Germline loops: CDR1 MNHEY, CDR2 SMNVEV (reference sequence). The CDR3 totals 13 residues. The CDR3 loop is CASSPTRDRLQYF. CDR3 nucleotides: TGTGCCAGCAGTCCTACTCGGGACAGGCTTCAGTACTTC.

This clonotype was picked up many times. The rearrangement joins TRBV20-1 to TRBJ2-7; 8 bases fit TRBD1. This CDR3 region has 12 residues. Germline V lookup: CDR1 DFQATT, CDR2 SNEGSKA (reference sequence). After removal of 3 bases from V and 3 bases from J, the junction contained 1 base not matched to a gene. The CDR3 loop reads CSASDRGYEQYF. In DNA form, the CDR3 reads TGCAGTGCTAGTGACAGGGGCTACGAGCAGTACTTC.

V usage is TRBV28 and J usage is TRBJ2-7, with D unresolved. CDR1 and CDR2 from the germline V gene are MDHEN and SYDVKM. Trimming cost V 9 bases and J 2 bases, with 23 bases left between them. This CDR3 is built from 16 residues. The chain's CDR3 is CARPLRKRVIPYEQYF. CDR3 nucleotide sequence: TGTGCCAGACCGCTAAGAAAGCGCGTCATCCCCTACGAGCAGTACTTC.

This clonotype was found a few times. CDR3 sequence: CSARDFPYNEQFF. The CDR3 nucleotides are TGCAGTGCTAGAGATTTCCCCTACAATGAGCAGTTCTTC. This rearrangement joins TRBV20-1 to TRBJ2-1; D uncertain. The CDR3 consists of 13 residues. The germline CDR1 and CDR2 sequences are DFQATT and SNEGSKA (reference sequence). V lost 0 bases and J 2 bases, leaving 5 bases between the germline ends.

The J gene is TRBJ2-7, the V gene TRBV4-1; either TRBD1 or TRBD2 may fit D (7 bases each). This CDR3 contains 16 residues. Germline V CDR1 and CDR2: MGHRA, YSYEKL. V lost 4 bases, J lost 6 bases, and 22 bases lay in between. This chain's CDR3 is CASSLPSGGGLSEQYF. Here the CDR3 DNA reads TGCGCCAGCAGCCTACCCTCAGGGGGGGGCCTCTCCGAGCAGTACTTC.